This T cell receptor (beta chain) was identified in a study of CD8+CD57+ T cells in acquired aplastic anemia. Study results and caveats: Patients and controls had CD8+ Simpson's diversity values that were not significantly distinct. Roughly 31 was the count of CD8+ CDR3 sequences that patients shared with controls.

This CDR3 region has 15 residues. V lost 0 bases and J lost 7, with 18 bases in between. Germline V gene sequence: CDR1 DFQATT, CDR2 SNEGSKA (reference sequence). This clonotype was observed a handful of times. As yet, its antigen is unknown. Patients included in sequencing had previously demonstrated CD8+CD57+ cell expansion by flow cytometry. TCR beta VDJ and CDR3 profiles were obtained from a genomic DNA template. TCRdb independently ran MiXCR on the reads; one entry per CDR3 protein. Of about 240,000 distinct CDR3 sequences in the sample, around half are singletons; the top ten hold approximately 7.8%.

The rearrangement links TRBV20-1 to TRBJ2-5, with unresolved D. Sequencing used sorted CD4+, CD8+, or CD8+CD57+ T cells (not recorded which) from PBMCs. The origin of this receptor is a human donor with aplastic anemia. The DNA for the CDR3 is TGCAGTGCTAGAGATCGTCTCCACGGGTCAGGGACCCAGTACTTC. It codes for CSARDRLHGSGTQYF.